This TCR beta chain was captured in a study of blood T cell repertoires in COVID-19. Turning to the study itself: The United States, Italy and Spain supplied acute and convalescent COVID-19 samples.

This clone showed up many times. As originally analysed: How many nucleated cells were present was estimated from reference gene primer amplification. Profiled with immunoSEQ multiplex PCR; TCRdb holds only in-frame clones, not every one. V and J calls and clone size follow that table, whereas D and trimming were derived from the DNA. The sample yields approximately 430,000 clones, 86% seen once. The germline gives CDR1 MGHRA, CDR2 YSYEKL. The CDR3 is made up of 15 amino acids. V gave up 2 bases and J gave up 7 bases, with 17 bases separating them. The chain recombines TRBV4-1 with TRBJ1-1; TRBD1 might be the D (6 bases). Sequencing was done on a sample of peripheral blood. This TCR came from a woman in her thirties with active or convalescent COVID-19. The CDR3 DNA follows: TGCGCCAGCAGCCAAAGGGGACAAAACAGGGATGAAGCTTTCTTT. This gives the protein CASSQRGQNRDEAFF.